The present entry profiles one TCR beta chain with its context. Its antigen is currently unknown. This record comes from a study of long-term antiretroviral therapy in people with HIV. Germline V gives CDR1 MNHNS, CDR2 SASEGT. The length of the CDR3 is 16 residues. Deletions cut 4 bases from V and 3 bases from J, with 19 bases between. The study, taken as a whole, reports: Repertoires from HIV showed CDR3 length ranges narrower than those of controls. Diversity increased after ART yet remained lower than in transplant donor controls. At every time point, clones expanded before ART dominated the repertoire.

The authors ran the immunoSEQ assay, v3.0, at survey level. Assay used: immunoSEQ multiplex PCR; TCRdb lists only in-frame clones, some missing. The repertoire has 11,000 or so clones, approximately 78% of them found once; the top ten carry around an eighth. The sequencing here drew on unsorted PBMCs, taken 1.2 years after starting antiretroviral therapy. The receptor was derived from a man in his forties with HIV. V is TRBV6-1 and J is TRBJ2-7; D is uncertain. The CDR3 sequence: CASSAPSRRSFYEQYF. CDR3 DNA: TGTGCCAGCAGTGCCCCGTCTAGAAGATCATTCTACGAGCAGTACTTC.